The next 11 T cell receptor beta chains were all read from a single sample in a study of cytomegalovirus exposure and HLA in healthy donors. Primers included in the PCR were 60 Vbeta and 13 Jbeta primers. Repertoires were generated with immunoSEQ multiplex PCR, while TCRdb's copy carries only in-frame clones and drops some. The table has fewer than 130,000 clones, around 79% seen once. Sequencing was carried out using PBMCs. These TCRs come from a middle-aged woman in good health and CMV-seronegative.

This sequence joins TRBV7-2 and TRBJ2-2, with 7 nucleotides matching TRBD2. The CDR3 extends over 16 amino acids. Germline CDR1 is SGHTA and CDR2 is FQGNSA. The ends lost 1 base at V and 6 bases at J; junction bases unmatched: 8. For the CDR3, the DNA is TGTGCCAGCAGCTTAGGAACGGCGGGAGAACCCGGGGAGCTGTTTTTT. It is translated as CASSLGTAGEPGELFF.

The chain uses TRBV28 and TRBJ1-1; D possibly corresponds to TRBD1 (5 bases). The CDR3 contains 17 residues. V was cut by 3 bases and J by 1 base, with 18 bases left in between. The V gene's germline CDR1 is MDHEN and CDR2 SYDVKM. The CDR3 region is CASSFWGRKSENTEAFF. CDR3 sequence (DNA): TGTGCCAGCAGTTTCTGGGGCAGGAAAAGTGAGAACACTGAAGCTTTCTTT.

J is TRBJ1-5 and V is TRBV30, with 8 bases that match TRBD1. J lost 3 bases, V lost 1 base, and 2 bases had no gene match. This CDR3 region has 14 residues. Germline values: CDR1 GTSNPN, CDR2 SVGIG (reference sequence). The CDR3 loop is CAWSATGVNQPQHF. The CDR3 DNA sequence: TGTGCCTGGAGTGCGACAGGGGTCAATCAGCCCCAGCATTTT.

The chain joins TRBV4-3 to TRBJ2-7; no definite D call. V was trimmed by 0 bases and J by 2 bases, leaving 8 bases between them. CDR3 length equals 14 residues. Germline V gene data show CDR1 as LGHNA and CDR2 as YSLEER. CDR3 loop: CASSQDLSPYEQYF. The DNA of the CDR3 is TGCGCCAGCAGCCAAGATCTAAGCCCCTACGAGCAGTACTTC.

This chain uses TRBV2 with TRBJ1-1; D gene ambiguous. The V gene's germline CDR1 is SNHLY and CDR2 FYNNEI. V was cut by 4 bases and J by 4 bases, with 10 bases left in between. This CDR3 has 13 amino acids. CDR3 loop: CASSGALGTEAFF. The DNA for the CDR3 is TGTGCCAGCAGTGGGGCATTGGGCACTGAAGCTTTCTTT.

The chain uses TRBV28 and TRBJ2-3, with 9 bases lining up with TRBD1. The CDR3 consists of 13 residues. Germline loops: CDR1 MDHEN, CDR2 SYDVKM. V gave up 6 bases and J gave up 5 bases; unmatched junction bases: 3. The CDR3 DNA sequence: TGTGCCAGCAGAACAGGGGGCCGAGATACGCAGTATTTT. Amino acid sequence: CASRTGGRDTQYF.

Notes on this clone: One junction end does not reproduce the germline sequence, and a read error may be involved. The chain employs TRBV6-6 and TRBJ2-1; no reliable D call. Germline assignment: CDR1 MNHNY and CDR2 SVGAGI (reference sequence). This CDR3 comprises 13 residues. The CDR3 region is CAGSYAQDNEQFF. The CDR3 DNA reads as TGTGCCGGCAGTTACGCCCAGGACAATGAGCAGTTCTTC.

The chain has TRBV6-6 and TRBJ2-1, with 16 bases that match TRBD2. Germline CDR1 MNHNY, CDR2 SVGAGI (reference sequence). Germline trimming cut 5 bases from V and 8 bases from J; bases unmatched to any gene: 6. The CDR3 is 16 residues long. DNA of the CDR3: TGTGCCAGCAGTACGGGGACTAGCGGGAGGGCCGATGAGCAGTTCTTC. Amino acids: CASSTGTSGRADEQFF.

Here the CDR3 DNA reads TGTGCCAGCAGCTTAGATCAGGATCGCGAGCAGTACTTC. Protein product: CASSLDQDREQYF. The genes are TRBV11-3 and TRBJ2-7; D remains ambiguous. Germline V CDR1 and CDR2: SGHNT, YENEEA. Trimming took off 0 bases at V and 6 bases at J, with 9 bases between the two ends. CDR3 length: 13 residues.

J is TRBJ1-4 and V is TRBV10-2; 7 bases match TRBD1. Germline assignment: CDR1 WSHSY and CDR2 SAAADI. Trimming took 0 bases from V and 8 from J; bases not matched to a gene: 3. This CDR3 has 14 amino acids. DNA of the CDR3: TGCGCCAGCAGTGAGTCGACAGGGCGGGAAAAACTGTTTTTT. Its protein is CASSESTGREKLFF.

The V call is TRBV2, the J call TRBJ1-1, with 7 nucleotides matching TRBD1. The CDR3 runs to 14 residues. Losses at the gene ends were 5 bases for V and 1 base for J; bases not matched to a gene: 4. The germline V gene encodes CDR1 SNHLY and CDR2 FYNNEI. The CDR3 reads CASSTGQQNTEAFF. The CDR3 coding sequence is TGTGCCAGCAGTACGGGACAGCAGAACACTGAAGCTTTCTTT.